This TCR beta chain was captured in a study of blood T cell repertoires in COVID-19. About the research overall: COVID-19 samples collected from the United States, Italy and Spain covered acute and convalescent phases.

Original processing methods: Researchers report that nucleated cell counts were estimated from reference gene primer amplification. Clones were read by immunoSEQ multiplex PCR, and TCRdb kept only the in-frame ones, dropping some. The V and J calls and clone size were taken over from that table, and D and trimming were inferred from the DNA. This sample has approximately 500,000 clones, with 80% to 90% found just once. The length of the CDR3 is 16 residues. Trimming removed 2 bases from V and 0 bases from J; junction bases left unmatched: 6. Germline CDR1 reads SGHRS; CDR2 reads YFSETQ. The sample consisted of peripheral blood. The clonotype originates from a human donor in a cohort sampled during active COVID-19. The chain joins TRBV5-1 to TRBJ2-3; 7 nucleotides agree with TRBD2. In DNA form, the CDR3 reads TGCGCCAGCAGCTTAACCATTAGCGGGAGCACAGATACGCAGTATTTT. Protein sequence: CASSLTISGSTDTQYF.